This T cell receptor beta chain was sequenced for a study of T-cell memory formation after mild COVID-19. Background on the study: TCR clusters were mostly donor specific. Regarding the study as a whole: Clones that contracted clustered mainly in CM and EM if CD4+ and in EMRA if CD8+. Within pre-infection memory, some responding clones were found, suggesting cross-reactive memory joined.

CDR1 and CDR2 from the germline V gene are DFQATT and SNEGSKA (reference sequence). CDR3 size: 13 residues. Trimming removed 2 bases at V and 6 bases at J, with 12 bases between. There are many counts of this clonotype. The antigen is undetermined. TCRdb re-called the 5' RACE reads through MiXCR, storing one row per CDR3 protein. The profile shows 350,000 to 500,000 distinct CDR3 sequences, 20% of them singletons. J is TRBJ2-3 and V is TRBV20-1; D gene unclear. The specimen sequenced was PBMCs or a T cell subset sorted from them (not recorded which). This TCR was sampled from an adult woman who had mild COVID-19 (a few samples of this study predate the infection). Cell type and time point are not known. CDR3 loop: CSARPSPPDTQYF. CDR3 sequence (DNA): TGCAGTGCTAGACCTAGTCCCCCGGATACGCAGTATTTT.